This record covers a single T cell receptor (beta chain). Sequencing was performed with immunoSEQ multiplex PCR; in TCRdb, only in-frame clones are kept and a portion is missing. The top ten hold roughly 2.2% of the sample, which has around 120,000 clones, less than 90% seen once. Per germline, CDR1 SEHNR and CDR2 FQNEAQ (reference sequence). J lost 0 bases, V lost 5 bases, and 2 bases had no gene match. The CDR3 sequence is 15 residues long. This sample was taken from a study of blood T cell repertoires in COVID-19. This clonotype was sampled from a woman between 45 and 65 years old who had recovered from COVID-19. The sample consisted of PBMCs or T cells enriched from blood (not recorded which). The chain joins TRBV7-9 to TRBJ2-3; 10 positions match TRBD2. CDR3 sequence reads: CASSPSGGSTDTQYF. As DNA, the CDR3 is TGTGCCAGCAGCCCTAGCGGGGGAAGCACAGATACGCAGTATTTT.